There are a few counts of the clone carrying this T cell receptor beta chain. Its antigen is not identified. Germline V CDR1 and CDR2: MRHNA, SNTAGT. The CDR3 runs to 14 residues. The V end lost 1 base, the J end lost 4 bases, and 9 bases lay between the germline ends. The data are from a study of identical twins. The cDNA had a unique molecular identifier and a template-switch universal primer site. TCRdb recomputed calls from the 5' RACE reads with MiXCR, one row per CDR3 protein. This sample has under 900,000 distinct CDR3 sequences, with more than 9% found just once. Study conclusions and caveats: The presence of invariant MAIT and iNKT cells could partly confound analyses of zero-insertion sequences. The authors drew conclusions from cross-sectional statistical analysis rather than following the same donors.

These data are also associated with another study on yellow fever vaccine responses in identical twins.

The sequence was obtained from a woman aged 18-29 years in good health. Input material: PBMCs. V and J are TRBV6-4 and TRBJ2-3; D is uncertain. CDR3 in amino acids: CASSDLESADTQYF. The DNA of the CDR3 is TGTGCCAGCAGTGACTTAGAGAGTGCAGATACGCAGTATTTT.